These 15 T cell receptor beta chains came from one sample sequenced in a study of CD8+CD57+ T cells in acquired aplastic anemia (dated by TCRdb to 2016 to 2019). Expansion of CD8+CD57+ cells had been shown by flow cytometry in the patients chosen for sequencing. The instrument given in TCRdb is Illumina HiSeq 2000. Genomic DNA served as template for TCR beta VDJ combination and CDR3 sequence profiling. The raw public data were reprocessed by TCRdb itself: fastp quality trimming at Q25, MiXCR clonotype calling, in-frame beta chains only. Duplicate CDR3 protein sequences are folded into a single record with the most common DNA and genes. Here the sample has more than 150,000 distinct CDR3 sequences; approximately 48% occur a single time. 1.8% of the sample rests with the top ten. The source material was sorted CD4+, CD8+, or CD8+CD57+ T cells (not recorded which) from PBMCs. The source of these receptors is a human donor with aplastic anemia.

The table lists this clonotype with many counts. V usage is TRBV5-8 and J usage is TRBJ1-1, with D tentatively TRBD1 (6 bases). Trimming pared 1 base from V and 7 bases from J, leaving 11 bases between. The CDR3 is 13 residues long. Germline CDR1 SGHTS, CDR2 YDEGEE. CDR3 in DNA: TGTGCCAGCAGCTTGAGTGGAGGGGGTGAAGCTTTCTTT. Amino acids: CASSLSGGGEAFF.

The CDR3 DNA sequence: TGTGCTAGTGACTCCCGGGGGCAGGGAAGGAGGAATGAGCAGTTCTTC. As protein: CASDSRGQGRRNEQFF. The rearrangement uses TRBV12-5 and TRBJ2-1; tentatively, D is TRBD1 or TRBD2 (6 bases each). V was pared by 7 bases and J by 7 bases, with 23 bases between. Germline loops: CDR1 LGHNT, CDR2 FRNRAP. There are 16 residues in the CDR3.

In its sample, this clonotype was seen once. The chain is built from TRBV7-7 and TRBJ1-1, with D unclear. Trimming took off 4 bases at V and 3 bases at J, with 9 bases between the two ends. The CDR3 is 13 amino acids. The germline CDR1 and CDR2 sequences are SSHAT and FNYEAQ (reference sequence). CDR3 amino acids: CASSSKEDTEAFF. DNA for the CDR3: TGTGCCAGCAGCTCCAAGGAGGACACTGAAGCTTTCTTT.

A word on this clonotype: This CDR3 is missing its conserved last phenylalanine or tryptophan, likely due to a read error. This sequence joins TRBV15 and TRBJ1-3, with TRBD1 as a possible D gene (6 bases). The germline CDR1 and CDR2 sequences are LNHNV and YYDKDF (reference sequence). CDR3 length: 15 residues. The CDR3 DNA sequence: TGTGTCACCAGCAGCCAACAGGGTATTGGAAACACCATATATCTT. This sequence encodes CVTSSQQGIGNTIYL.

This clonotype has ten or more counts. This chain links TRBV9 with TRBJ1-4; 9 positions match TRBD1. V shed 2 bases and J 1 base; nucleotides not matched to a gene: 3. The CDR3 totals 16 residues. Looked up from germline, CDR1 is SGDLS and CDR2 is YYNGEE. CDR3 sequence: CASSVGTGLTNEKLFF. The CDR3 coding sequence is TGTGCCAGCAGCGTGGGGACAGGGTTAACTAATGAAAAACTGTTTTTT.

As for this clonotype: Sequence at one end of the junction differs from germline and may be a read error. The chain joins TRBV4-3 to TRBJ1-1, with D uncertain. The CDR3 spans 13 residues. The germline CDR1 and CDR2 sequences are LGHNA and YSLEER. The CDR3, as DNA: TGCGCCAACAGCCAACCAATGAACACTGAAGCTTTCTTT. It yields the protein CANSQPMNTEAFF.

The CDR3 DNA reads TGCGCCAGCAGTTTAGGACTAGCGGGGGACACAGATACGCAGTATTTT. Amino acid sequence: CASSLGLAGDTDTQYF. The chain carries TRBV5-1 and TRBJ2-3, with 13 bases matching TRBD2. Trimming at V came to 5 bases and at J to 2 bases, leaving 5 bases not matched to a gene. The CDR3 is 16 residues long. CDR1 and CDR2 from the germline V gene are SGHRS and YFSETQ. The variable domain in full, completed from reference TRBV5-1 and TRBJ2-3, reads KAGVTQTPRYLIKTRGQQVTLSCSPISGHRSVSWYQQTPGQGLQFLFEYFSETQRNKGNFPGRFSGRQFSNSRSEMNVSTLELGDSALYLCASSLGLAGDTDTQYFGPGTRLTVL.

This clonotype was found many times. This chain links TRBV5-5 with TRBJ2-6; D unclear. Germline V gene data show CDR1 as SGHKS and CDR2 as YYEKEE (reference sequence). Trimming pared 4 bases from V and 0 bases from J, leaving 11 bases between. CDR3 length: 16 residues. CDR3: CASSASTSSGANVLTF. The DNA of the CDR3 is TGTGCCAGCAGCGCAAGTACGAGCTCTGGGGCCAACGTCCTGACTTTC.

At least ten counts were recorded for this clonotype. The gene calls are TRBV20-1 and TRBJ2-7; tentative D call: TRBD1 (7 bases). This CDR3 is 14 amino acids long. V was pared by 1 base and J by 6 bases, with 16 bases between. Germline CDR1 and CDR2: DFQATT and SNEGSKA (reference sequence). CDR3 nucleotides: TGCAGTGCTAGAGTCCCAGGGGGGATGAGCGAGCAGTACTTC. Residues: CSARVPGGMSEQYF.

This clonotype was seen at least ten times. The chain employs TRBV15 and TRBJ1-4, with D maybe TRBD1 (5 bases). The CDR3 consists of 15 residues. Germline loops: CDR1 LNHNV, CDR2 YYDKDF (reference sequence). Trimming stripped 0 bases from V and 3 bases from J, with 8 bases between. The CDR3 protein is CATSRDKGPNEKLFF. The CDR3 bases are TGTGCCACCAGCAGAGATAAGGGGCCTAATGAAAAACTGTTTTTT.

This clonotype was seen ten or more times. The chain has TRBV6-1 and TRBJ1-5; 8 bases map to TRBD1. The V and J ends lost 1 base and 2 bases, in that order; junction bases with no gene match: 1. The CDR3 loop spans 15 amino acids. Germline CDR1 MNHNS, CDR2 SASEGT. CDR3 coding DNA: TGTGCCAGCAGTGAAGAGGACAGGGGCAATCAGCCCCAGCATTTT. It encodes CASSEEDRGNQPQHF.

In this sample, this clonotype turned up once. The chain couples TRBV7-2 to TRBJ2-3; D not certain. V was cut by 5 bases and J by 6 bases, with 12 bases left in between. From germline, CDR1 is SGHTA and CDR2 FQGNSA. The CDR3 is 13 amino acids. The CDR3 nucleotides read TGTGCCAGCAGCCAAAGTCTGCCGGATACGCAGTATTTT. Protein product: CASSQSLPDTQYF.

This clonotype came up once. The chain has TRBV2 and TRBJ2-7, with a weak D call TRBD1 (6 bases). Trimming removed 1 base from V and 4 bases from J, with 11 bases in between. The CDR3 covers 14 residues. Germline V gene lookup returns CDR1 SNHLY and CDR2 FYNNEI. The DNA of the CDR3 is TGTGCCAGCAGTGAAGTTCCCAGGGGTTACGAGCAGTACTTC. Translated: CASSEVPRGYEQYF.

Ten or more counts support this clonotype. This CDR3 reads CASSGRTGLGVRAFF. CDR3 bases: TGTGCCAGCAGTGGACGGACAGGGCTGGGAGTGAGAGCTTTCTTT. V usage is TRBV6-4 and J usage is TRBJ1-1; 8 bases align to TRBD1. Germline trimming cut 4 bases from V and 10 bases from J; bases unmatched to any gene: 14. This CDR3 spans 15 amino acids. The germline V gene has CDR1 MRHNA and CDR2 SNTAGT.

This clonotype has just a few counts. The chain links TRBV7-3 to TRBJ2-1, with TRBD2 identical over 14 bases. J gave up 7 bases and V 0 bases, and 11 bases lay outside the gene matches. The CDR3 runs to 19 residues. Germline CDR1 and CDR2: SGHTA and FQGTGA. In nucleotides, the CDR3 is TGTGCCAGCAGCTTAACCGGGACTAGCGGGGGAGCCCGGGCGAATGAGCAGTTCTTC. Translating it yields CASSLTGTSGGARANEQFF.